The 15 T cell receptor beta chains reported below all come from one sample, sequenced in a study of blood T cell repertoires in COVID-19. Assay used: immunoSEQ multiplex PCR; TCRdb lists only in-frame clones, some missing. The table includes some 120,000 clones, just over 90% detected once. Sequencing input: peripheral blood. The receptors were sampled from a human donor with active COVID-19. The donor label of this sample is uncertain.

This clone occurred a few times. The rearrangement uses TRBV5-1 and TRBJ2-2, with TRBD2 identical over 7 bases. With 4 bases clipped from V and 5 bases from J, the junction kept 11 bases outside the gene matches. The CDR3 has 16 amino acids. Germline V lookup: CDR1 SGHRS, CDR2 YFSETQ. The CDR3 DNA sequence: TGCGCCAGCAGCCCCGGCGGGGGTAGCGGTACCGGGGAGCTGTTTTTT. Translating gives CASSPGGGSGTGELFF.

This rearrangement joins TRBV6-6 to TRBJ2-2; 11 bases fit TRBD2. The CDR3 covers 18 residues. V shed 5 bases, J shed 2 bases, and the junction held 10 bases outside the gene matches. The germline gives CDR1 MNHNY, CDR2 SVGAGI (reference sequence). CDR3: CASSPLVAGGHNTGELFF. The CDR3 bases are TGTGCCAGCAGTCCGCTTGTAGCGGGGGGGCATAACACCGGGGAGCTGTTTTTT.

This chain joins TRBV19 and TRBJ2-3; TRBD2 aligns across 12 bases. Germline-derived CDR1 and CDR2 are LNHDA and SQIVND (reference sequence). V shed 6 bases and J 5 bases; nucleotides not matched to a gene: 15. The CDR3 contains 18 residues. In DNA, the CDR3 is TGTGCCAGTAGCAGACCTAGCGGGGGGGGATTTACGGTAGATACGCAGTATTTT. It encodes CASSRPSGGGFTVDTQYF. Variable domain in full (rest from reference TRBV19 and TRBJ2-3): DGGITQSPKYLFRKEGQNVTLSCEQNLNHDAMYWYRQDPGQGLRLIYYSQIVNDFQKGDIAEGYSVSREKKESFPLTVTSAQKNPTAFYLCASSRPSGGGFTVDTQYFGPGTRLTVL.

This chain connects TRBV19 to TRBJ1-1; D not resolved. Germline CDR1 is LNHDA and CDR2 is SQIVND (reference sequence). The CDR3 is 14 residues long. The V end was cut by 5 bases, the J end by 4 bases, with 14 bases between. CDR3 in DNA: TGTGCCAGTAGTGGACGCGTGGAGGGCACTGAAGCTTTCTTT. It is translated as CASSGRVEGTEAFF.

This chain links TRBV4-1 with TRBJ2-1, with D perhaps matching TRBD2 (5 bases). The CDR3 has 12 residues. Trimming removed 2 bases from V and 10 bases from J, with 9 bases in between. Germline loops: CDR1 MGHRA, CDR2 YSYEKL. The CDR3 spells CASSQFGGEQFF. CDR3 coding DNA: TGCGCCAGCAGCCAATTCGGAGGAGAGCAGTTCTTC.

V usage is TRBV9 and J usage is TRBJ1-1, with 7 bases lining up with TRBD1. In germline, CDR1 is SGDLS, CDR2 YYNGEE. The CDR3 totals 14 residues. The trim removed 5 bases at V and 2 bases at J, leaving 6 bases unmatched. CDR3 protein: CASSYGQVNTEAFF. Here the CDR3 DNA reads TGTGCCAGCAGTTACGGACAGGTCAACACTGAAGCTTTCTTT. The complete variable domain, with remaining parts taken from reference TRBV9 and TRBJ1-1, reads DSGVTQTPKHLITATGQRVTLRCSPRSGDLSVYWYQQSLDQGLQFLIQYYNGEERAKGNILERFSAQQFPDLHSELNLSSLELGDSALYFCASSYGQVNTEAFFGQGTRLTVV.

The genes are TRBV18 and TRBJ2-1, with 9 nucleotides matching TRBD1. The CDR3 totals 16 residues. The V gene's germline CDR1 is KGHSH and CDR2 LQKENI. J gave up 3 bases and V 3 bases, and 6 bases lay outside the gene matches. CDR3 sequence: CASSPPGTGNYNEQFF. The CDR3 DNA is TGTGCCAGCTCACCCCCCGGGACAGGGAACTACAATGAGCAGTTCTTC.

This chain connects TRBV5-1 to TRBJ1-5; tentatively, D is TRBD1 (6 bases). The CDR3 has 13 amino acids. V lost 4 bases to trimming and J lost 7 bases, with 12 bases between them. The germline CDR1 and CDR2 sequences are SGHRS and YFSETQ. The CDR3 DNA follows: TGCGCCAGCAGCGTAGACAGGTCCCAGCCCCAGCATTTT. It encodes CASSVDRSQPQHF.

This clone was detected a few times. CDR3 amino acids: CASRGQGGNQPQHF. The CDR3 DNA reads as TGTGCCAGCAGGGGACAGGGAGGCAATCAGCCCCAGCATTTT. The rearrangement links TRBV2 to TRBJ1-5, with 9 positions matching TRBD1. The CDR3 consists of 14 residues. Germline CDR1 is SNHLY and CDR2 is FYNNEI. The trim removed 6 bases at V and 2 bases at J, leaving 2 bases unmatched.

This sequence joins TRBV11-2 and TRBJ2-7; possibly TRBD2 for D (7 bases). Trimming removed 3 bases at V and 12 bases at J, with 18 bases between. The CDR3 length is 13 residues. The V gene's germline CDR1 is SGHAT and CDR2 FQNNGV. CDR3 sequence reads: CASSFQRGGRAYF. CDR3 in DNA: TGTGCCAGCAGCTTCCAGAGGGGGGGGCGAGCGTACTTC.

The V gene is TRBV28, the J gene TRBJ1-5; 7 positions agree with TRBD1. V lost 6 bases to trimming and J lost 4 bases; unmatched junction nucleotides: 15. Germline values: CDR1 MDHEN, CDR2 SYDVKM. The length of the CDR3 is 17 residues. The DNA for the CDR3 is TGTGCCAGCAGGGGTGGGACAGCGACCCTTAGAAATCAGCCCCAGCATTTT. As protein: CASRGGTATLRNQPQHF.

The CDR3 DNA follows: TGTGCCAGCAGCGCCAGGGGCTCTGGGGCCAACGTCCTGACTTTC. It is translated as CASSARGSGANVLTF. The J gene is TRBJ2-6, the V gene TRBV11-3; maybe TRBD1 (6 bases). The CDR3 extends over 15 amino acids. The V end was cut by 5 bases, the J end by 0 bases, with 8 bases between. Germline values: CDR1 SGHNT, CDR2 YENEEA.

The chain joins TRBV6-2 or TRBV6-3 to TRBJ2-7; 11 bases are a match to TRBD1. Germline V gene lookup returns CDR1 MNHEY and CDR2 SVGEGT. The CDR3 loop spans 14 amino acids. Trimming took 2 bases from V and 4 from J; bases not matched to a gene: 1. The CDR3 here is CASSYGQGAYEQYF. The DNA of the CDR3 is TGTGCCAGCAGTTACGGACAGGGGGCTTACGAGCAGTACTTC.

V and J are TRBV5-1 and TRBJ1-2; 10 bases agree with TRBD1. The CDR3 loop spans 17 amino acids. V was pared by 4 bases and J by 4 bases, with 13 bases of the junction left unmatched. CDR1 SGHRS and CDR2 YFSETQ come from the germline V gene. The CDR3 region has the DNA TGCGCCAGCAGCGAAGCGAGACAGGGGGCCTTACTCTATGGCTACACCTTC. Translated: CASSEARQGALLYGYTF. The complete variable domain, with remaining parts taken from reference TRBV5-1 and TRBJ1-2, reads KAGVTQTPRYLIKTRGQQVTLSCSPISGHRSVSWYQQTPGQGLQFLFEYFSETQRNKGNFPGRFSGRQFSNSRSEMNVSTLELGDSALYLCASSEARQGALLYGYTFGSGTRLTVV.

The chain has TRBV29-1 and TRBJ2-3; a weak D match, TRBD1 (6 bases). Trimming removed 3 bases at V and 0 bases at J, with 10 bases between. The CDR3 loop spans 14 amino acids. Germline V lookup: CDR1 SQVTM, CDR2 ANQGSEA. As DNA, the CDR3 is TGCAGCGTTGACGACAGGCGGAGCACAGATACGCAGTATTTT. It translates to CSVDDRRSTDTQYF.